This record concerns one T cell receptor (beta chain) sequence. The antigen is undetermined. These data belong to a study of a mutant IDH1 vaccine in newly diagnosed glioma. The wider study: Most patients had radiochemotherapy with temozolomide before enrollment; others had one alone. Visit V12 was conducted at week 35 as the safety follow-up. Visit V13 came later, at week 47.

Time point specified: week 47, end of study. Vaccinated patients received 300 ug of mutant IDH1 20-mer peptide per dose, with topical imiquimod. The astrocytomas were IDH1-mutant, ATRX-negative, and WHO grade 3 or 4. Profiling relied on immunoSEQ multiplex PCR, and the TCRdb table lists in-frame clones only, not all of them. The table has about 50,000 clones, approximately 84% seen once; the top ten hold around 4.7%. The CDR3 has 17 residues. Germline CDR1 and CDR2: SGHKS and YYEKEE (reference sequence). V lost 0 bases, J lost 4 bases, and 5 bases stayed unmatched. Sequencing used PBMCs, obtained from a glioma patient whose treatment included an IDH1 peptide vaccine. The receptor was derived from a woman younger than 45 with glioma. Some clones in this sample may be carry-over from other donors' samples. The chain links TRBV5-5 to TRBJ1-5, with 12 bases matching TRBD1. The CDR3 loop reads CASSLAGTGGMNQPQHF. The CDR3 DNA reads TGTGCCAGCAGCTTGGCCGGGACAGGGGGCATGAATCAGCCCCAGCATTTT.